These 14 T cell receptor beta chains were sequenced from one sample in a study of technical replicates of blood from several donors. TCRdb's copy holds only in-frame clones and misses some; the assay was immunoSEQ multiplex PCR. The sample contains 50,000 to 70,000 clones, less than 95% of which appear only once. The sample comprised PBMCs. These receptors originate from a human donor in good health. Some clones in this sample may be carry-over from other donors' samples.

The J gene is TRBJ2-7, the V gene TRBV18; 10 bases match TRBD2. The J segment lost 4 bases and the V segment lost 0 bases, leaving 0 bases of the junction unmatched. The CDR3 runs 14 residues. The germline CDR1 and CDR2 sequences are KGHSH and LQKENI. As DNA, the CDR3 is TGTGCCAGCTCACCACCGACTAGCGGGTACGAGCAGTACTTC. This encodes CASSPPTSGYEQYF.

The gene calls are TRBV5-1 and TRBJ1-2; 8 bases agree with TRBD1. Unmatched junction bases numbered 3, after V lost 3 bases and J lost 5 bases. The CDR3 consists of 13 residues. Germline V gene data show CDR1 as SGHRS and CDR2 as YFSETQ. The CDR3 here is CASSSGQDYGYTF. CDR3 nucleotide sequence: TGCGCCAGCAGCTCGGGACAGGATTATGGCTACACCTTC.

V usage is TRBV20-1 and J usage is TRBJ2-7, with D maybe TRBD2 (5 bases). Trimming shortened V by 6 bases and J by 6 bases, and 12 bases separated the two germline ends. The length of the CDR3 is 11 residues. The V gene's germline CDR1 is DFQATT and CDR2 SNEGSKA (reference sequence). CDR3 sequence: CSAPTRAEQYF. CDR3 bases: TGCAGTGCCCCGACGAGGGCCGAGCAGTACTTC.

This clone is a singleton in its sample. CDR3 DNA: TGTGCCAGCAGCGGTTGGGCGTTGGGCACCGGGGAGCTGTTTTTT. It is translated as CASSGWALGTGELFF. The chain employs TRBV7-9 and TRBJ2-2; no clear D. Germline CDR1 reads SEHNR; CDR2 reads FQNEAQ (reference sequence). V lost 5 bases and J lost 4, with 14 bases in between. The CDR3 extends over 15 amino acids.

J is TRBJ2-2 and V is TRBV15; possibly TRBD2 for D (5 bases). This CDR3 has 16 residues. Per the germline V gene, CDR1 is LNHNV and CDR2 is YYDKDF (reference sequence). Trimming pared 0 bases from V and 6 bases from J, leaving 14 bases between. The CDR3 spells CATSRDDSAGPGELFF. The CDR3 DNA sequence: TGTGCCACCAGCAGAGATGACTCGGCGGGTCCCGGGGAGCTGTTTTTT.

The V call is TRBV6-6, the J call TRBJ1-1; 7 positions agree with TRBD1. After removal of 6 bases from V and 8 bases from J, the junction contained 15 bases not matched to a gene. The germline CDR1 and CDR2 sequences are MNHNY and SVGAGI (reference sequence). The CDR3 consists of 15 residues. The CDR3 DNA sequence: TGTGCCAGCAGCCCCCCGCTTGGACAGGAAGGGGAAGCTTTCTTT. This translates into CASSPPLGQEGEAFF.

The J gene is TRBJ1-5, the V gene TRBV7-3; maybe TRBD1 (5 bases). Germline V lookup: CDR1 SGHTA, CDR2 FQGTGA. The CDR3 has 13 residues. V lost 5 bases and J lost 3, with 8 bases in between. The DNA for the CDR3 is TGTGCCAGCAGCCCAGGGTCCAATCAGCCCCAGCATTTT. Amino acids: CASSPGSNQPQHF.

This rearrangement joins TRBV27 to TRBJ2-3; TRBD1 matches at 7 bases. The germline CDR1 and CDR2 sequences are MNHEY and SMNVEV (reference sequence). The CDR3 consists of 15 residues. The trim removed 6 bases at V and 4 bases at J, leaving 10 bases unmatched. The CDR3 nucleotides are TGTGCCAGCAGGAGCTTCGACAGGGTGGCAGATACGCAGTATTTT. Protein: CASRSFDRVADTQYF.

The rearrangement links TRBV4-2 to TRBJ2-3; TRBD2 matches 12 bases. CDR1 and CDR2 from the germline V gene are LGHNA and YNFKEQ. Trimming took 0 bases from V and 2 from J; bases not matched to a gene: 6. This CDR3 region has 18 residues. The CDR3, as DNA: TGTGCCAGCAGCCAAGAGCTAGGACTAGCGGGGTACACAGATACGCAGTATTTT. Amino acids: CASSQELGLAGYTDTQYF.

The chain joins TRBV5-1 to TRBJ2-7, with 13 bases fitting TRBD2. The CDR3 has 14 amino acids. Germline CDR1 reads SGHRS; CDR2 reads YFSETQ. Trimming removed 4 bases from V and 6 bases from J; junction bases left unmatched: 4. The CDR3 nucleotides are TGCGCCAGCAGCCCCGGGACTAGCGGGACCGAGCAGTACTTC. This sequence encodes CASSPGTSGTEQYF.

The J gene is TRBJ2-7, the V gene TRBV30; D is perhaps TRBD2 (6 bases). Trimming removed 0 bases at V and 2 bases at J, with 20 bases between. The CDR3 spans 17 residues. Germline CDR1 is GTSNPN and CDR2 is SVGIG (reference sequence). The CDR3 DNA follows: TGTGCCTGGAGTGTGAGGGACTCCACAGAGTCGACCTACGAGCAGTACTTC. Amino acids: CAWSVRDSTESTYEQYF.

The chain carries TRBV11-2 and TRBJ2-1, with 7 nucleotides matching TRBD2. Unmatched junction bases numbered 1, after V lost 5 bases and J lost 6 bases. CDR3 size: 12 residues. CDR1 SGHAT and CDR2 FQNNGV come from the germline V gene. The CDR3 coding sequence is TGTGCCAGCAGCATAGCGGGCAATGAGCAGTTCTTC. Amino acid sequence: CASSIAGNEQFF. The whole variable domain, filled in from reference TRBV11-2 and TRBJ2-1, reads EAGVAQSPRYKIIEKRQSVAFWCNPISGHATLYWYQQILGQGPKLLIQFQNNGVVDDSQLPKDRFSAERLKGVDSTLKIQPAKLEDSAVYLCASSIAGNEQFFGPGTRLTVL.

J is TRBJ2-7 and V is TRBV4-3; D might be TRBD1 (5 bases). CDR1 and CDR2 (germline): LGHNA, YSLEER. This CDR3 is 16 amino acids long. The ends were cut back, 0 bases at V and 6 bases at J, with 18 bases in the middle. This CDR3 reads CASSQDPGHRSSEQYF. The DNA of the CDR3 is TGCGCCAGCAGCCAAGATCCCGGACATCGGAGCTCCGAGCAGTACTTC.

This clone was picked up one time. The chain recombines TRBV27 with TRBJ1-6; D ambiguous. The ends were cut back, 0 bases at V and 9 bases at J, with 12 bases in the middle. CDR1 and CDR2 from the germline V gene are MNHEY and SMNVEV (reference sequence). This CDR3 is 15 amino acids long. This CDR3 is CASSLSRERGSPLHF. The CDR3 nucleotides are TGTGCCAGCAGTTTATCTAGGGAGCGCGGTTCACCCCTCCACTTT.